This section outlines one T cell receptor beta chain sequence together with its context. This CDR3 has 13 residues. V was shortened by 3 bases and J by 12 bases, with 15 bases between the two germline ends. As handled by the study authors: Reference gene primer amplification gave estimated nucleated cell counts. Profiling relied on immunoSEQ multiplex PCR, and the TCRdb table lists in-frame clones only, not all of them. The V and J calls and clone size were taken over from that table, and D and trimming were inferred from the DNA. Here the sample spans more than 45,000 clones, around 90% being singletons. This entry comes from a study of blood T cell repertoires in COVID-19. Study-wide background: Samples representing acute and convalescent COVID-19 were sourced from the United States, Italy and Spain. PBMCs, B-cell-depleted T cells, or T cells were the source of the cDNA or gDNA that made up the material.

This rearrangement joins TRBV12-3 or TRBV12-4 to TRBJ2-1; maybe TRBD2 (6 bases). The sequencing input was peripheral blood. This clonotype was sampled from a human donor in a cohort sampled during active COVID-19. In nucleotides, the CDR3 is TGTGCCAGCAGTTTGGGACTGTCCCTGGGGCAGTTCTTC. Encoded protein: CASSLGLSLGQFF.